A single sample is the source of the 29 T cell receptor beta chains below, sequenced in a study of early T cells in non-severe SARS-CoV-2 infection. A single record per CDR3 protein comes from TCRdb applying MiXCR to the 5' RACE reads. The sample carries about 64,000 distinct CDR3 sequences, around 4.7% recorded once. The sequencing sample was made of whole blood. These receptors were collected from an adult who was a healthcare worker with PCR-confirmed SARS-CoV-2 infection or an uninfected control (not recorded which).

The chain is built from TRBV7-6 and TRBJ2-1, with 9 bases identical to TRBD1. The trim removed 5 bases at V and 4 bases at J, leaving 6 bases unmatched. The CDR3 consists of 15 residues. From germline, CDR1 is SGHVS and CDR2 FNYEAQ. The CDR3 DNA sequence: TGTGCCAGCAGCGAGGGACAGGGTCTATACAATGAGCAGTTCTTC. It encodes CASSEGQGLYNEQFF.

The rearrangement joins TRBV25-1 to TRBJ2-3, with D perhaps given as TRBD1 or TRBD2 (5 bases each). Trimming left V 8 bases short and J 3 bases short, with 15 bases between. Germline V gene sequence: CDR1 MGHDK, CDR2 SYGVNS. CDR3 length: 14 residues. In nucleotides, the CDR3 is TGTGCCAGCTCGATGGCAGGGACGACAGATACGCAGTATTTT. Its translation: CASSMAGTTDTQYF.

The V and J genes are TRBV30 and TRBJ1-1; weak D call: TRBD1 (6 bases). CDR3 length equals 17 residues. The V gene lost 7 bases and the J gene lost 3 bases, with 27 bases spanning the gap. Germline V gene lookup returns CDR1 GTSNPN and CDR2 SVGIG (reference sequence). CDR3 region: CAFRQVGYLIGHTEAFF. The CDR3 DNA reads as TGTGCCTTTAGACAGGTTGGGTATCTGATCGGTCACACTGAAGCTTTCTTT.

This chain uses TRBV11-2 with TRBJ2-7; D unclear. V gave up 6 bases and J gave up 1 base, with 1 base separating them. The CDR3 spans 10 residues. Germline CDR1 is SGHAT and CDR2 is FQNNGV. CDR3 sequence reads: CASSSYEQYF. The DNA for the CDR3 is TGTGCCAGCAGTTCCTACGAGCAGTACTTC.

Turning to this clonotype: This could be a read error, since a much larger clone is one nucleotide away. It is likely a read error, because the conserved phenylalanine at the end of the CDR3 is missing. The V gene is TRBV5-1, the J gene TRBJ2-7; possible D gene TRBD1, 5 bases. V was cut by 0 bases and J by 0 bases, with 7 bases left in between. This CDR3 is 14 amino acids long. Germline CDR1 reads SGHRS; CDR2 reads YFSETQ. The CDR3 spells CASSLDRSSYEQYL. The CDR3 nucleotides read TGCGCCAGCAGCTTGGACAGGAGCTCCTACGAGCAGTACCTC.

This clonotype was counted many times. This rearrangement joins TRBV29-1 to TRBJ1-1; no definite D call. V lost 3 bases, J lost 7 bases, and 9 bases lay in between. CDR3 length: 11 residues. The germline V gene encodes CDR1 SQVTM and CDR2 ANQGSEA. The CDR3 DNA sequence: TGCAGCGTTGACAGCGACAATGAAGCTTTCTTT. Its translation is CSVDSDNEAFF.

The V and J genes are TRBV6-5 and TRBJ1-2; 11 nucleotides align to TRBD1. This CDR3 has 15 residues. The germline V gene encodes CDR1 MNHEY and CDR2 SVGAGI. The J segment lost 4 bases and the V segment lost 2 bases, leaving 3 bases of the junction unmatched. CDR3 in amino acids: CASSYRDRGTYGYTF. As DNA, the CDR3 is TGTGCCAGCAGTTACCGGGACAGGGGGACCTATGGCTACACCTTC.

This clonotype was recorded at least ten times. The chain couples TRBV5-1 to TRBJ2-7, with a tentative D call TRBD2 (5 bases). CDR1 and CDR2 (germline): SGHRS, YFSETQ. Trimming left V 1 base short and J 7 bases short, with 9 bases between. The CDR3 loop spans 12 amino acids. The CDR3 here is CASSLISEEQYF. CDR3 nucleotide sequence: TGCGCCAGCAGCTTGATTAGCGAAGAGCAGTACTTC.

The chain uses TRBV29-1 and TRBJ2-2; TRBD2 matches at 7 bases. The CDR3 contains 15 residues. The V gene's germline CDR1 is SQVTM and CDR2 ANQGSEA. V gave up 5 bases and J gave up 1 base; unmatched junction bases: 7. CDR3 protein: CSVIPGLRNTGELFF. The CDR3 coding sequence is TGCAGCGTTATACCGGGACTACGGAACACCGGGGAGCTGTTTTTT.

In its sample, this clonotype was seen many times. This chain uses TRBV6-1 with TRBJ2-3; 15 bases map to TRBD2. In germline, CDR1 is MNHNS, CDR2 SASEGT. The CDR3 is 19 amino acids. The ends lost 0 bases at V and 0 bases at J; junction bases unmatched: 4. The CDR3 DNA follows: TGTGCCAGCAGTGAAGCGGGACTAGCGGGGGGCACTAGCACAGATACGCAGTATTTT. Translating it yields CASSEAGLAGGTSTDTQYF.

This clonotype turned up a few times. The chain carries TRBV29-1 and TRBJ1-1, with 8 bases matching TRBD1. The CDR3 length is 13 residues. After removal of 6 bases from V and 5 bases from J, the junction contained 8 bases not matched to a gene. From germline, CDR1 is SQVTM and CDR2 ANQGSEA. The CDR3 coding sequence is TGCAGCGTCTCGACAGGGGCGGGTACTGAAGCTTTCTTT. Translated: CSVSTGAGTEAFF.

This clonotype was observed at least ten times. The gene calls are TRBV5-1 and TRBJ1-1, with a possible D match to TRBD1 (5 bases). Germline values: CDR1 SGHRS, CDR2 YFSETQ. Between the trimmed V and J ends, which lost 0 bases and 4 bases, there was a span of 13 bases. The CDR3 sequence is 15 residues long. In DNA form, the CDR3 reads TGCGCCAGCAGCTTGGATCCGGGGGACGGCACTGAAGCTTTCTTT. It is translated as CASSLDPGDGTEAFF.

This clonotype was recorded at least ten times. The CDR3 protein is CASSSVGGAVTEAFF. CDR3 coding DNA: TGCGCCAGCAGCTCCGTGGGAGGGGCGGTCACTGAAGCTTTCTTT. J is TRBJ1-1 and V is TRBV5-1; a weak D match, TRBD1 (5 bases). Germline V gives CDR1 SGHRS, CDR2 YFSETQ. The CDR3 length is 15 residues. V lost 3 bases and J 4 bases, leaving 16 bases between the germline ends. The variable domain in full, completed from reference TRBV5-1 and TRBJ1-1, reads KAGVTQTPRYLIKTRGQQVTLSCSPISGHRSVSWYQQTPGQGLQFLFEYFSETQRNKGNFPGRFSGRQFSNSRSEMNVSTLELGDSALYLCASSSVGGAVTEAFFGQGTRLTVV.

This clonotype appeared many times. V gene TRBV4-1 combines with J gene TRBJ2-5; no reliable D call. V lost 4 bases and J 5 bases, leaving 11 bases between the germline ends. CDR1 is MGHRA, CDR2 YSYEKL, per germline. The CDR3 is 13 residues long. This chain's CDR3 is CASSRMVAETQYF. The CDR3 nucleotides are TGCGCCAGCAGCCGTATGGTGGCGGAGACCCAGTACTTC.

This clonotype was observed many times. The chain employs TRBV12-3 or TRBV12-4 and TRBJ2-1; 7 bases are shared with TRBD2. V dropped 8 bases and J dropped 4; count of bases not matched to a gene: 5. The CDR3 contains 13 residues. The CDR3 region is CASGRADYNEQFF. The CDR3 nucleotides read TGTGCCAGCGGGAGGGCGGATTACAATGAGCAGTTCTTC.

The count of this clonotype is one. The chain recombines TRBV6-1 with TRBJ2-1; D might be TRBD1 (6 bases). The CDR3 sequence is 15 residues long. Germline lookup yields CDR1 MNHNS and CDR2 SASEGT. V lost 7 bases and J 0 bases, leaving 13 bases between the germline ends. The CDR3 here is CASKMDRTSYNEQFF. CDR3 coding DNA: TGTGCCAGCAAGATGGACAGAACCTCCTACAATGAGCAGTTCTTC.

This clonotype was counted once. Just one base apart from a much larger clone, this may be a read error. The rearrangement joins TRBV7-9 to TRBJ2-1; no firm D call. In germline, CDR1 is SEHNR, CDR2 FQNEAQ (reference sequence). This CDR3 spans 12 amino acids. The CDR3 DNA reads TGTGTCAGCAGCCGGTCTGGTCCTGAGCAGTTCTTC. Translated: CVSSRSGPEQFF.

This clonotype showed up many times. The rearrangement links TRBV5-1 to TRBJ2-3; TRBD1 or TRBD2 may be the D gene (7 bases each). V was trimmed by 3 bases and J by 4 bases, leaving 18 bases between them. CDR1 is SGHRS, CDR2 YFSETQ, per germline. The CDR3 is made up of 16 amino acids. The CDR3 region has the DNA TGCGCCAGCAGCTCGGAGACAGGGAGGGAGCCAGATACGCAGTATTTT. Its translation: CASSSETGREPDTQYF.

This clonotype was counted at least ten times. V and J are TRBV2 and TRBJ2-4, with D possibly TRBD2 on 5 matching bases. The CDR3 totals 13 residues. Per germline, CDR1 SNHLY and CDR2 FYNNEI. The V gene lost 11 bases and the J gene lost 0 bases, with 11 bases spanning the gap. For the CDR3, the DNA is TGTGCCCAACGACGGGGAGCCAAAAACATTCAGTACTTC. Translated: CAQRRGAKNIQYF.

This clonotype was seen repeatedly, ten times or more. The V gene is TRBV6-1, the J gene TRBJ2-7; tentatively, D is TRBD1 (6 bases). CDR3 length: 13 residues. Deletions cut 5 bases from V and 1 base from J, with 9 bases between. Germline CDR1 reads MNHNS; CDR2 reads SASEGT. The CDR3 spells CASSSGVSYEQYF. In DNA, the CDR3 is TGTGCCAGCAGTTCAGGGGTTTCCTACGAGCAGTACTTC.

At least ten counts were recorded for this clonotype. The genes are TRBV24-1 and TRBJ1-2; D is uncertain. CDR3 length equals 13 residues. V gave up 7 bases and J gave up 2 bases, with 10 bases separating them. Germline V gene data show CDR1 as KGHDR and CDR2 as SFDVKD. DNA of the CDR3: TGTGCCACCAGCCAACCAGGCAACTATGGCTACACCTTC. It yields the protein CATSQPGNYGYTF.

There are a few counts of this clonotype. This chain links TRBV5-8 with TRBJ1-1; possible D gene TRBD1, 5 bases. This CDR3 region has 14 residues. The germline V gene encodes CDR1 SGHTS and CDR2 YDEGEE. Between the trimmed V and J ends, which lost 4 bases and 0 bases, there was a span of 10 bases. The CDR3 reads CASSVTDMNTEAFF. DNA for the CDR3: TGTGCCAGCAGCGTGACAGACATGAACACTGAAGCTTTCTTT.

The chain recombines TRBV12-3 or TRBV12-4 with TRBJ2-1, with D unresolved. There are 15 residues in the CDR3. With 3 bases removed from V and 0 bases from J, the gap between germline ends came to 9 bases. The CDR3 DNA reads as TGTGCCAGCAGTTTCTCGCGGAGCTCCTACAATGAGCAGTTCTTC. Translated, it gives CASSFSRSSYNEQFF.

J is TRBJ1-4 and V is TRBV6-6; D gene uncertain. Germline assignment: CDR1 MNHNY and CDR2 SVGAGI (reference sequence). V lost 2 bases and J lost 6, with 10 bases in between. The CDR3 extends over 14 amino acids. CDR3 coding DNA: TGTGCCAGCAGTTACGCATCCAAGGATGAAAAACTGTTTTTT. Protein product: CASSYASKDEKLFF.

The J gene is TRBJ2-2, the V gene TRBV12-2. TRBV12-2 is shown as a pseudogene. The CDR3 spans 14 residues. The CDR3 is CAGFGVANTGELFF. CDR3 DNA: TGTGCAGGCTTCGGGGTCGCGAACACCGGGGAGCTGTTTTTT.

This clonotype was observed at least ten times. The chain recombines TRBV20-1 with TRBJ2-1; 13 nucleotides match TRBD2. The CDR3 spans 15 residues. The germline V gene encodes CDR1 DFQATT and CDR2 SNEGSKA (reference sequence). V shed 3 bases and J 9 bases; nucleotides not matched to a gene: 8. CDR3 nucleotide sequence: TGCAGTGCTAGCGTGACTAGCGGGGGGTCAGGTGAGCAGTTCTTC. The encoded protein is CSASVTSGGSGEQFF.

The chain carries TRBV12-3 or TRBV12-4 and TRBJ2-2; D might be TRBD2 (7 bases). The CDR3 contains 17 residues. The V and J ends lost 1 base and 6 bases respectively, with 18 bases between them. CDR3 region: CASSLVRAGAKAGELFF. The CDR3 DNA sequence: TGTGCCAGCAGTTTAGTTCGGGCGGGGGCAAAAGCCGGGGAGCTGTTTTTT.

The table lists this clonotype with many counts. The V gene is TRBV7-2, the J gene TRBJ1-6, with D uncertain. Germline CDR1 reads SGHTA; CDR2 reads FQGNSA. The CDR3 length is 13 residues. V was shortened by 1 base and J by 3 bases, with 1 base between the two germline ends. The CDR3 DNA reads as TGTGCCAGCAGCTTAGACTATAATTCACCCCTCCACTTT. This translates into CASSLDYNSPLHF. Using reference TRBV7-2 and TRBJ1-6 for the parts outside the CDR3, the full variable domain is GAGVSQSPSNKVTEKGKDVELRCDPISGHTALYWYRQSLGQGLEFLIYFQGNSAPDKSGLPSDRFSAERTGGSVSTLTIQRTQQEDSAVYLCASSLDYNSPLHFGNGTRLTVT.

The chain combines TRBV12-3 or TRBV12-4 with TRBJ1-1; maybe TRBD1 (5 bases). V lost 5 bases and J lost 7, with 11 bases in between. The CDR3 spans 12 residues. CDR3 sequence: CASSIGGGEAFF. CDR3 DNA sequence: TGTGCCAGCAGTATCGGTGGGGGTGAAGCTTTCTTT.